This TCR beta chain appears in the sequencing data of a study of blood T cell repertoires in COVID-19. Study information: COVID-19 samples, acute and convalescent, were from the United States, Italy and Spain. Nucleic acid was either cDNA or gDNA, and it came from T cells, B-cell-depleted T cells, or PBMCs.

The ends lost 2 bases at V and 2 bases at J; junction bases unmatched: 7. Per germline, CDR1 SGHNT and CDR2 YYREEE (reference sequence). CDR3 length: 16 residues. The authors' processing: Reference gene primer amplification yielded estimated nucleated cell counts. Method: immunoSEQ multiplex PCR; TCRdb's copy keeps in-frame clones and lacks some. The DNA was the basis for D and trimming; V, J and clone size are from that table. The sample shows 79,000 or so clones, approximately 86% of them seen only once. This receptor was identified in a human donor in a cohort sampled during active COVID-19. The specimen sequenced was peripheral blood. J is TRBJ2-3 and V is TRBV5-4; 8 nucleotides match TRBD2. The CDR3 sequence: CASSFGLASFTDTQYF. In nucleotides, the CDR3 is TGTGCCAGCAGCTTCGGACTAGCTTCGTTCACAGATACGCAGTATTTT.